The 16 T cell receptor beta chains reported below all come from one sample, sequenced in a study of Ad26.COV2.S vaccination and SARS-CoV-2 variants. Using immunoSEQ multiplex PCR, the repertoire was profiled, and TCRdb retains in-frame clones only, with some absent. The data show 300,000 to 350,000 clones, around 89% seen once. Treatment reported: about 20 received Ad26.COV2.S at low or high dose, single or two shots; about 5 received placebo; per-sample allocation not given. Sampling was performed 63 days after the first vaccine or placebo injection. Sequences were derived from peripheral blood, sampled in a trial of Ad26.COV2.S vaccine versus placebo. These receptors were taken from a person aged 18-60 years who received the Ad26.COV2.S COVID-19 vaccine or a placebo.

The chain uses TRBV3-1 (or the pseudogene TRBV3-2) and TRBJ2-5; TRBD1 might be the D (6 bases). The CDR3 is made up of 15 amino acids. CDR1 and CDR2 from the germline V gene are LGHDT and YNNKEL (reference sequence). V was cut by 4 bases and J by 0 bases, with 12 bases left in between. The CDR3 is CASSPSRDNQETQYF. In DNA, the CDR3 is TGTGCCAGCAGCCCCAGCCGGGACAACCAAGAGACCCAGTACTTC.

This clone was seen once. This chain links TRBV29-1 with TRBJ2-5, with D perhaps TRBD1 (6 bases). This CDR3 spans 14 amino acids. The V gene lost 0 bases and the J gene lost 2 bases, with 10 bases spanning the gap. Germline V CDR1 and CDR2: SQVTM, ANQGSEA. CDR3 amino acids: CSVEDLGQQETQYF. The CDR3 DNA reads TGCAGCGTTGAAGATCTTGGACAGCAAGAGACCCAGTACTTC.

The rearrangement joins TRBV5-1 to TRBJ2-5, with TRBD1 matching 7 bases. The CDR3 extends over 15 amino acids. V shed 3 bases, J shed 1 base, and the junction held 6 bases outside the gene matches. Germline V lookup: CDR1 SGHRS, CDR2 YFSETQ. The CDR3 nucleotides read TGCGCCAGCAGCTCCAGGGACAGCCTCCAAGAGACCCAGTACTTC. This encodes CASSSRDSLQETQYF.

V is TRBV7-8 and J is TRBJ2-4, with D perhaps TRBD1 (5 bases). Germline CDR1 reads SGHVS; CDR2 reads FQNEAQ. The CDR3 runs 13 residues. V dropped 1 base and J dropped 4 bases, with 5 bases sitting between them. The CDR3 DNA reads TGTGCCAGCAGCTTAGGACAGAAAAACATTCAGTACTTC. Translated: CASSLGQKNIQYF.

The chain employs TRBV3-1 (or the pseudogene TRBV3-2) and TRBJ2-1, with TRBD1 identical over 9 bases. Germline lookup yields CDR1 LGHDT and CDR2 YNNKEL (reference sequence). The J segment lost 7 bases and the V segment lost 0 bases, leaving 10 bases of the junction unmatched. This CDR3 has 17 residues. DNA for the CDR3: TGTGCCAGCAGCCAAGAGCGGACAGGGGCTCTGAGAAATGAGCAGTTCTTC. This sequence encodes CASSQERTGALRNEQFF.

The V gene is TRBV5-1, the J gene TRBJ1-6, with no clear D. This CDR3 has 13 amino acids. Per the germline V gene, CDR1 is SGHRS and CDR2 is YFSETQ. V lost 1 base and J 11 bases, leaving 10 bases between the germline ends. This chain's CDR3 is CASSLNTDPPLHF. DNA for the CDR3: TGCGCCAGCAGCTTGAACACGGATCCACCCCTCCACTTT.

The rearrangement links TRBV3-1 (or the pseudogene TRBV3-2) to TRBJ2-5, with 8 bases identical to TRBD1. Germline-derived CDR1 and CDR2 are LGHDT and YNNKEL (reference sequence). The CDR3 sequence is 16 residues long. V was clipped by 3 bases and J by 0 bases; unmatched bases: 6. The DNA for the CDR3 is TGTGCCAGCAGCCAGGTGACAGGGGTACACCAAGAGACCCAGTACTTC. Protein: CASSQVTGVHQETQYF.

V usage is TRBV7-2 and J usage is TRBJ1-2; D gene unclear. Trimming shortened V by 5 bases and J by 4 bases, and 14 bases separated the two germline ends. The CDR3 contains 14 residues. Germline values: CDR1 SGHTA, CDR2 FQGNSA. CDR3 sequence reads: CASSGPAQIYGYTF. DNA of the CDR3: TGTGCCAGCAGCGGCCCTGCACAGATCTATGGCTACACCTTC.

The chain recombines TRBV5-6 with TRBJ2-7, with unresolved D. V was clipped by 0 bases and J by 0 bases, with 13 bases between them. Germline V gene data show CDR1 as SGHDT and CDR2 as YYEEEE. This CDR3 region has 16 residues. The CDR3 DNA reads TGTGCCAGCAGCTTGGTCTTTCGCAGGAGCTCCTACGAGCAGTACTTC. This gives the protein CASSLVFRRSSYEQYF.

J is TRBJ1-2 and V is TRBV3-1 (or the pseudogene TRBV3-2), with D tentatively TRBD1 (6 bases). The length of the CDR3 is 15 residues. Between the trimmed V and J ends, which lost 4 bases and 9 bases, there was a span of 21 bases. Germline V gives CDR1 LGHDT, CDR2 YNNKEL (reference sequence). DNA of the CDR3: TGTGCCAGCAGCCCCCGAAAGGGGGGGCAGAGGAGCTACACCTTC. Translated, it gives CASSPRKGGQRSYTF.

The rearrangement uses TRBV30 and TRBJ1-2, with TRBD1 identical over 7 bases. The CDR3 is 15 amino acids. Per the germline V gene, CDR1 is GTSNPN and CDR2 is SVGIG (reference sequence). The ends lost 3 bases at V and 4 bases at J; junction bases unmatched: 11. The CDR3 here is CAWSLDRAAGYGYTF. CDR3 nucleotides: TGTGCCTGGAGCCTCGACAGGGCTGCGGGCTATGGCTACACCTTC.

This chain links TRBV5-1 with TRBJ2-6; D unresolved. Germline V gives CDR1 SGHRS, CDR2 YFSETQ. The V end was cut by 4 bases, the J end by 0 bases, with 11 bases between. The CDR3 sequence is 16 residues long. Here the CDR3 reads CASSPWVFSGANVLTF. The CDR3 DNA reads as TGCGCCAGCAGCCCGTGGGTGTTCTCTGGGGCCAACGTCCTGACTTTC.

The chain uses TRBV5-1 and TRBJ2-3; D gene ambiguous. From germline, CDR1 is SGHRS and CDR2 YFSETQ. The CDR3 spans 14 residues. V lost 0 bases, J lost 4 bases, and 9 bases lay in between. In DNA form, the CDR3 reads TGCGCCAGCAGCTTGGCCCTCGGTGCAGATACGCAGTATTTT. It codes for CASSLALGADTQYF. The full variable domain, completed using reference TRBV5-1 and TRBJ2-3, is KAGVTQTPRYLIKTRGQQVTLSCSPISGHRSVSWYQQTPGQGLQFLFEYFSETQRNKGNFPGRFSGRQFSNSRSEMNVSTLELGDSALYLCASSLALGADTQYFGPGTRLTVL.

The J gene is TRBJ1-5, the V gene TRBV27, with 10 nucleotides matching TRBD1. Looked up from germline, CDR1 is MNHEY and CDR2 is SMNVEV (reference sequence). The length of the CDR3 is 14 residues. Trimming took 8 bases from V and 2 from J; bases not matched to a gene: 3. CDR3 loop: CASGGTGGNQPQHF. In DNA form, the CDR3 reads TGTGCCAGCGGAGGGACAGGGGGCAATCAGCCCCAGCATTTT.

This chain uses TRBV3-1 (or the pseudogene TRBV3-2) with TRBJ2-5; D possibly corresponds to TRBD2 (7 bases). The germline V gene has CDR1 LGHDT and CDR2 YNNKEL (reference sequence). Trimming took off 0 bases at V and 4 bases at J, with 15 bases between the two ends. The CDR3 contains 16 residues. The CDR3 DNA reads TGTGCCAGCAGCCAAGATCGGGGGGCCTCAGGAGAGACCCAGTACTTC. Translating gives CASSQDRGASGETQYF.

The chain uses TRBV15 and TRBJ1-1, with D hard to call. The germline V and J ends were trimmed by 0 bases and 1 base, with 3 bases remaining between them. Germline CDR1 and CDR2: LNHNV and YYDKDF (reference sequence). This CDR3 has 13 residues. The CDR3 reads CATSREGNTEAFF. CDR3 DNA: TGTGCCACCAGCAGAGAAGGGAACACTGAAGCTTTCTTT.